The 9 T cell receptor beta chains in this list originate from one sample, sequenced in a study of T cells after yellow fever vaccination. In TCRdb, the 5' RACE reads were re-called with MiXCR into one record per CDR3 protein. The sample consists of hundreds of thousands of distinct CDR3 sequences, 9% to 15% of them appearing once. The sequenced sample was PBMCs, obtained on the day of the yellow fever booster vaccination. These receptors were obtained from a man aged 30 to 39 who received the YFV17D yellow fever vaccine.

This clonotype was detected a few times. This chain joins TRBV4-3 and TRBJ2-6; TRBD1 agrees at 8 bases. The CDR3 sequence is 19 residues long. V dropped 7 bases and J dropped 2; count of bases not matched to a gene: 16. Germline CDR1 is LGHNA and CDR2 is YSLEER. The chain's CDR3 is CASTPDLGRGRAGANVLTF. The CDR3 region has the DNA TGCGCCAGCACCCCCGACCTGGGCAGGGGGCGGGCTGGGGCCAACGTCCTGACTTTC.

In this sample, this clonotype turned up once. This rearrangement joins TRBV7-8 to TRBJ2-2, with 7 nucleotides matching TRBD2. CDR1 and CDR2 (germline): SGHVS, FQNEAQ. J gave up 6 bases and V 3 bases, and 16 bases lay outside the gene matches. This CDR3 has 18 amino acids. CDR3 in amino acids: CASSFRLAAASGAGELFF. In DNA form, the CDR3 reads TGTGCCAGCAGCTTTCGGCTAGCGGCCGCCTCGGGGGCCGGGGAGCTGTTTTTT. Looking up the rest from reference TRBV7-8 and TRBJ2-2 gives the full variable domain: GAGVSQSPRYKVAKRGQDVALRCDPISGHVSLFWYQQALGQGPEFLTYFQNEAQLDKSGLPSDRFFAERPEGSVSTLKIQRTQQEDSAVYLCASSFRLAAASGAGELFFGEGSRLTVL.

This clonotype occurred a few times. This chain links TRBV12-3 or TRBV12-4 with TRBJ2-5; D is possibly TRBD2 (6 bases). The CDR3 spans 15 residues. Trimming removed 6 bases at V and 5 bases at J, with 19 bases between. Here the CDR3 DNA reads TGTGCCAGCAGCCACGTAGCGGAGTCGACGGAGACCCAGTACTTC. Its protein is CASSHVAESTETQYF.

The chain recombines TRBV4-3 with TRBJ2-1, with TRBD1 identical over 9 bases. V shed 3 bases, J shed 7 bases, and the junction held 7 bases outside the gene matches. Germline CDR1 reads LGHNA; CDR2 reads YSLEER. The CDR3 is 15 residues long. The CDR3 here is CASSQGQGGWNEQFF. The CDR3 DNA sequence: TGCGCCAGCAGCCAGGGACAGGGTGGTTGGAATGAGCAGTTCTTC.

CDR3: CASSESFGTGIGYTF. CDR3 in DNA: TGTGCCAGCAGTGAATCCTTTGGGACAGGGATTGGCTACACCTTC. The rearrangement links TRBV25-1 to TRBJ1-2, with TRBD1 identical over 9 bases. The germline V gene has CDR1 MGHDK and CDR2 SYGVNS. V trimming: 1 base; J trimming: 7 bases; junction bases outside the gene matches: 7. The CDR3 is 15 amino acids.

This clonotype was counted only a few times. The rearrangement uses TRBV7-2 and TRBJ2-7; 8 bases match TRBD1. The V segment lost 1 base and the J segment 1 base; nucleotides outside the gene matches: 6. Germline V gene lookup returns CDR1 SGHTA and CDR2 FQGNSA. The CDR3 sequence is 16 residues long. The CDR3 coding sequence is TGTGCCAGCAGCTTAGTCCCCGGGACAGGATCCTACGAGCAGTACTTC. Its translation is CASSLVPGTGSYEQYF.

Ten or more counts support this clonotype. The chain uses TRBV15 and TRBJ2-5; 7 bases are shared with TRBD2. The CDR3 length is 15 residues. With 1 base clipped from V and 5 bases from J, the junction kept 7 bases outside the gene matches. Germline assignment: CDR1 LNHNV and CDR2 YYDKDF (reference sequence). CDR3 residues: CATSRGGGSPETQYF. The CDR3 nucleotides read TGTGCCACCAGCAGAGGGGGCGGGAGCCCCGAGACCCAGTACTTC.

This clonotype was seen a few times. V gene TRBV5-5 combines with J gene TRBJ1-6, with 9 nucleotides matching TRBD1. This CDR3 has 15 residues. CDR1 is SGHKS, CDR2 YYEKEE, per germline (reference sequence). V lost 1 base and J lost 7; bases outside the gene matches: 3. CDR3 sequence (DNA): TGTGCCAGCAGCTTGTGGGACAGGGACAATTCACCCCTCCACTTT. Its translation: CASSLWDRDNSPLHF.

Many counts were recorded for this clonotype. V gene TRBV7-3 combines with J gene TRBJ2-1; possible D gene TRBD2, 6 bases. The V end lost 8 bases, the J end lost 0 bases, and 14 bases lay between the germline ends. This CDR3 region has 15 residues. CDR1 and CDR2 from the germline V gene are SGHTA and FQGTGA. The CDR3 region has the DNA TGTGCCAGCTCGAACGGGGGTAGCTCCTACAATGAGCAGTTCTTC. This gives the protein CASSNGGSSYNEQFF.